A selection of T cell receptor beta chains follows, all from one sample in a study of Ad26.COV2.S vaccination and SARS-CoV-2 variants. Measured with immunoSEQ multiplex PCR; TCRdb has only the in-frame clones, and not every one. The sample records fewer than 400,000 clones, approximately 90% being singletons. This specimen consisted of peripheral blood, obtained in a trial of Ad26.COV2.S vaccine versus placebo. The receptors originated from a person aged 18-60 years who received the Ad26.COV2.S COVID-19 vaccine or a placebo. The CDR3 runs from the conserved cysteine through the conserved F or W. A D gene is named only where the DNA matches it firmly. Size tells how often a clone was seen (once, few, many) or the class of an expanded clone, and some rows leave it out.

j_gene,d_gene,v_gene,abundance,CDR3nt,CDR3aa
TRBJ2-7,TRBD2,TRBV7-9,-,TGTGCCAGCAGCCCTCTAGCGGCCGAAGGAGAGCAGTACTTC,CASSPLAAEGEQYF
TRBJ1-3,-,TRBV7-6,-,TGTGCCAGCAGCCCTACAGGACGCTCTGGAAACACCATATATTTT,CASSPTGRSGNTIYF
TRBJ2-3,TRBD1,TRBV5-1,-,TGCGCCAGCAGCTTGTCCACTACGGGACAGGGACAGCCGAATACGCAGTATTTT,CASSLSTTGQGQPNTQYF
TRBJ2-1,-,TRBV28,once,TGTGCCAGCAGTTTCATGGGGGCTTGGAATGAGCAGTTCTTC,CASSFMGAWNEQFF
TRBJ1-1,-,TRBV19,-,TGTGCCAGTAGTATAGGGTTCGACGAGAACACTGAAGCTTTCTTT,CASSIGFDENTEAFF
TRBJ1-3,-,TRBV6-5,-,TGTGCCAGCAGCGACACAACTGGAAACACCATATATTTT,CASSDTTGNTIYF
TRBJ2-5,-,TRBV11-2,-,TGTGCCAGCAGCTCCTACCAAGAGACCCAGTACTTC,CASSSYQETQYF
TRBJ1-1,-,TRBV29-1,-,TGCAGCGTTGTTTGGACTGAAGCTTTCTTT,CSVVWTEAFF
TRBJ2-7,-,TRBV3-1/TRBV3-2,once,TGTGCCAGCAGCCGTCTGGGGGGAGACTACGAGCAGTACTTC,CASSRLGGDYEQYF
TRBJ2-3,-,TRBV11-3,-,TGTGCCAGCAGCTTATTCGCAGGGGCTAGCGGACCTAGCACAGATACGCAGTATTTT,CASSLFAGASGPSTDTQYF
TRBJ1-6,TRBD1,TRBV28,-,TGTGCCAGCAGATCCGGGACAGCGTATAATTCACCCCTCCACTTT,CASRSGTAYNSPLHF
TRBJ2-2,-,TRBV30,few,TGTGCCTGGGCCACCACCGGGGAGCTGTTTTTT,CAWATTGELFF
TRBJ2-1,TRBD2,TRBV2,-,TGTGCCAGCAGTGACCCGATGACTAGCGGGGTGTTGGATGAGCAGTTCTTC,CASSDPMTSGVLDEQFF
TRBJ1-3,-,TRBV19,-,TGTGCCAGTAGACCGACAGGAACCTCTGGAAACACCATATATTTT,CASRPTGTSGNTIYF
TRBJ1-2,-,TRBV10-3,-,TGTGCCATCAGTGAGTCCGAAGTCTCAGGGTCGGTAGATGGCTACACCTTC,CAISESEVSGSVDGYTF
TRBJ2-3,-,TRBV7-9,-,TGTGCCTCAACTTCGGACGGTTTCACAGATACGCAGTATTTT,CASTSDGFTDTQYF
TRBJ2-2,TRBD2,TRBV6-5,-,TGTGCCAGCAGTTACGAGGGTAGCGGGAGTCGGGGGGAGCTGTTTTTT,CASSYEGSGSRGELFF
TRBJ2-2,TRBD2,TRBV29-1,-,TGCAGCGTCGGACTAGCGGGAGTCACCGGGGAGCTGTTTTTT,CSVGLAGVTGELFF
TRBJ2-7,TRBD1,TRBV27,-,TGTGCCAGCAGTTTGGACAGGGGCTACGAGCAGTACTTC,CASSLDRGYEQYF
TRBJ2-1,TRBD2,TRBV2,-,TGTGCCAGTTTTCGGGGGGGACTAGCGTCCTACAATGAGCAGTTCTTC,CASFRGGLASYNEQFF
TRBJ1-2,-,TRBV20-1,-,TGCAGTGCTAGTAGACAGGAAAACTATGGCTACACCTTC,CSASRQENYGYTF
TRBJ2-7,TRBD1,TRBV5-4,-,TGTGCCAGCAGCGGCAGGGACAGGTTCGAGCAGTACTTC,CASSGRDRFEQYF
TRBJ2-3,TRBD1,TRBV27,-,TGTGCCAGCAGTTTCAAGACAGGGGTTCGGGCAGATACGCAGTATTTT,CASSFKTGVRADTQYF
TRBJ2-3,-,TRBV7-2,-,TGTGCCAGCAGCTTAGCGGCGTCGGGCGGGATTGATACGCAGTATTTT,CASSLAASGGIDTQYF
TRBJ2-1,-,TRBV15,-,TGTGCCACCAGCAGAGATCGGCGGGAGCAGTTCTTC,CATSRDRREQFF
TRBJ2-7,TRBD2,TRBV7-2,-,TGTGCCAGCAGCATAGCGGGAGTAAGCCACGAGCAGTACTTC,CASSIAGVSHEQYF
TRBJ1-5,-,TRBV28,-,TGTGCCAGCAGTTTTTCCGGCAATCAGCCCCAGCATTTT,CASSFSGNQPQHF
TRBJ2-5,-,TRBV2,-,TGTGCCGTTGAGTGGGGGGAGACCCAGTACTTC,CAVEWGETQYF
TRBJ1-1,-,TRBV11-2,few,TGTGCCAGCAGTCCCGACAGTCGTGCTGAAGCTTTCTTT,CASSPDSRAEAFF
TRBJ2-5,TRBD1,TRBV25-1,-,TGTGCCAGCAGTGAAGGGACAGGGGGCGTATTAGGAGAGACCCAGTACTTC,CASSEGTGGVLGETQYF
TRBJ2-7,-,TRBV4-3,-,TGCGCCAGCAGCCAAGGGGGGGGGCCAAGCGGGAATAGCGACGAGCAGTACTTC,CASSQGGGPSGNSDEQYF
TRBJ1-1,-,TRBV29-1,few,TGCAGCGTTCTAGGGGAGGGAGTCACTGAAGCTTTCTTT,CSVLGEGVTEAFF
TRBJ2-2,-,TRBV4-2,-,TGTGCCAGCAGCACAGGGCCAGACACCGGGGAGCTGTTTTTT,CASSTGPDTGELFF
TRBJ2-3,TRBD2,TRBV7-3,-,TGTGCCAGCAGCCTAGCGGTTGATTATTCAGATACGCAGTATTTT,CASSLAVDYSDTQYF
TRBJ1-6,TRBD1,TRBV19,-,TGTGCCAGTAAGGAGACAGGGTCTTCTTCACCCCTCCACTTT,CASKETGSSSPLHF
TRBJ1-1,TRBD1,TRBV6-5,once,TGTGCCAGCCGGGACAGGGCCGCGAGGGGTGAAGCTTTCTTT,CASRDRAARGEAFF
TRBJ2-2,TRBD2,TRBV9,-,TGTGCCAGCAGCGCCCCCTTAGCGGGAGGGCCAGGTACCGGGGAGCTGTTTTTT,CASSAPLAGGPGTGELFF
TRBJ1-1,-,TRBV6-5,few,TGTGCCAGCAGTTTGGCGGATTCGGGAACTGAAGCTTTCTTT,CASSLADSGTEAFF
TRBJ2-7,-,TRBV5-1,-,TGCGCCAGCAGCTTGGGACCAGACGGGACGTACGAGCAGTACTTC,CASSLGPDGTYEQYF
TRBJ2-7,-,TRBV10-1,-,TGCGCCAGCAGCCCACAGGTAGGCGGGGCCAAATCCGCCTACGAGCAGTACTTC,CASSPQVGGAKSAYEQYF
TRBJ2-5,TRBD2,TRBV7-9,-,TGTGCCAGCAGCAACCCCCTAACCGGACTAGCGCCCACCTTCCAAGAGACCCAGTACTTC,CASSNPLTGLAPTFQETQYF
TRBJ1-5,-,TRBV19,-,TGTGCCAGTAGTGCCTGGGGGGCTAGCAATCAGCCCCAGCATTTT,CASSAWGASNQPQHF
TRBJ1-5,-,TRBV30,-,TGTGCCTGGGTCGACATCTATAGCAATCAGCCCCAGCATTTT,CAWVDIYSNQPQHF
TRBJ2-4,TRBD1,TRBV28,-,TGTGCCAGCAGTTTTCCGGGACAGGGGTCCCAAAACATTCAGTACTTC,CASSFPGQGSQNIQYF
TRBJ2-2,-,TRBV29-1,-,TGCAGCGTTGCCGGCGATGGCACCGGGGAGCTGTTTTTT,CSVAGDGTGELFF
TRBJ1-2,-,TRBV9,-,TGTGCCAGCAGCGTAGGTCAGGGGAACTATGGCTACACCTTC,CASSVGQGNYGYTF
TRBJ1-2,-,TRBV5-5,-,TGTGCCAGCAGCTTAGGGGTGCGGGATGGCTACACCTTC,CASSLGVRDGYTF
TRBJ1-3,-,TRBV7-9,-,TGTGCCAGCACCTCCCGGGAAAACACCATATATTTT,CASTSRENTIYF
TRBJ1-2,-,TRBV15,once,TGTGCCACCAGCGGAGGAATACAGGGTTACTATGGCTACACCTTC,CATSGGIQGYYGYTF
TRBJ1-6,-,TRBV28,-,TGTGCCAGCATCCCAGGACACCTCAATTCACCCCTCCACTTT,CASIPGHLNSPLHF
TRBJ1-3,TRBD1,TRBV6-2/TRBV6-3,-,TGTGCCAGCAGTCGGACAGGGGAAAACACCATATATTTT,CASSRTGENTIYF
TRBJ2-5,TRBD1,TRBV5-4,-,TGTGCCAGCAGCTTAACAGGGGGCCAAGAGACCCAGTACTTC,CASSLTGGQETQYF
TRBJ2-5,TRBD2,TRBV11-3,-,TGTGCCAGCAGCAAGCGTTGGAGCGGGAGAGAGACCCAGTACTTC,CASSKRWSGRETQYF
TRBJ1-2,-,TRBV5-1,-,TGCGCCAGCAGCTTGGCGGGGTTGAGTGGCTACACCTTC,CASSLAGLSGYTF
TRBJ2-1,-,TRBV2,-,TGTGCCAGCAGTGAAAAGTGGGAGCAGTTCTTC,CASSEKWEQFF
TRBJ2-7,TRBD1,TRBV28,-,TGTGCCAGCAGTACCCCCTCTATAGGACAGGACGAGCAGTACTTC,CASSTPSIGQDEQYF
TRBJ2-6,TRBD2,TRBV28,-,TGTGCCAGCAGTTCCTTAGCGGGAAAGTCTGGGGCCAACGTCCTGACTTTC,CASSSLAGKSGANVLTF
TRBJ1-5,-,TRBV27,-,TGTGCCAGCAGTTTAGCAGGGAATATCCGTCAGCCCCAGCATTTT,CASSLAGNIRQPQHF
TRBJ2-7,TRBD2,TRBV6-5,-,TGTGCCAGCACTCCCGCAACGGGAGGGGCCTACGAGCAGTACTTC,CASTPATGGAYEQYF
TRBJ2-2,-,TRBV25-1,-,TGTGCCAGCAGCAGGAGTGCCGGGGAGCTGTTTTTT,CASSRSAGELFF